Each of the 22 T cell receptor beta chains below was sequenced from the same sample in a study of shared clonotypes between healthy human individuals. Produced via immunoSEQ multiplex PCR; TCRdb's table is partial and in-frame only. The table includes millions of clones, more than 80% detected once. Sequencing was performed on naive CD4+ T cells sorted from blood. Subset reported: CD45RA+ positively selected. The receptors derive from a man in his late teens or twenties in good health.

On this clone itself: This sample also contains other DNA sequences that code for the same CDR3. The chain links TRBV30 to TRBJ1-3; D ambiguous. The V end lost 6 bases, the J end lost 4 bases, and 4 bases lay between the germline ends. There are 10 residues in the CDR3. Germline CDR1 reads GTSNPN; CDR2 reads SVGIG (reference sequence). The CDR3 region has the DNA TGTGCCTGCTCCGGAAACACCATATATTTT. It is translated as CACSGNTIYF.

The chain employs TRBV5-1 and TRBJ2-3; D call uncertain. V lost 4 bases and J 4 bases, leaving 10 bases between the germline ends. CDR1 and CDR2 from the germline V gene are SGHRS and YFSETQ. This CDR3 contains 13 residues. CDR3 region: CASSDSLADTQYF. The CDR3 nucleotides read TGCGCCAGCAGCGATTCACTGGCAGATACGCAGTATTTT.

This chain connects TRBV28 to TRBJ2-1; TRBD2 aligns across 10 bases. This CDR3 spans 15 amino acids. The trim removed 3 bases at V and 9 bases at J, leaving 8 bases unmatched. Germline CDR1 is MDHEN and CDR2 is SYDVKM. Here the CDR3 reads CASSFQLAGEIEQFF. The CDR3 DNA is TGTGCCAGCAGTTTCCAGCTAGCGGGGGAAATTGAGCAGTTCTTC.

This clone was counted once. The chain employs TRBV6-5 and TRBJ1-2, with D possibly being TRBD1 (6 bases). This CDR3 has 13 amino acids. Trimming pared 5 bases from V and 7 bases from J, leaving 14 bases between. Germline CDR1 MNHEY, CDR2 SVGAGI. CDR3: CASSRGGSGGYTF. CDR3 in DNA: TGTGCCAGCAGTCGGGGGGGCTCAGGTGGCTACACCTTC.

Concerning this clone itself: Different DNA sequences within this sample yield the same CDR3. The rearrangement joins TRBV7-3 to TRBJ1-1; D is unclear. Per germline, CDR1 SGHTA and CDR2 FQGTGA. The CDR3 has 13 amino acids. The ends were cut back, 2 bases at V and 1 base at J, with 5 bases in the middle. The CDR3, as DNA: TGTGCCAGCAGCTTACGAGCGAACACTGAAGCTTTCTTT. Its translation is CASSLRANTEAFF.

The chain uses TRBV9 and TRBJ1-4; no firm D call. Germline V gene lookup returns CDR1 SGDLS and CDR2 YYNGEE. This CDR3 is built from 15 residues. The V gene lost 0 bases and the J gene lost 8 bases, with 14 bases spanning the gap. In DNA, the CDR3 is TGTGCCAGCAGCGTAGGGGCCGCTATAGTAGAAAAACTGTTTTTT. Translating it yields CASSVGAAIVEKLFF. Using reference TRBV9 and TRBJ1-4 for the parts outside the CDR3, the full variable domain is DSGVTQTPKHLITATGQRVTLRCSPRSGDLSVYWYQQSLDQGLQFLIQYYNGEERAKGNILERFSAQQFPDLHSELNLSSLELGDSALYFCASSVGAAIVEKLFFGSGTQLSVL.

CDR3 DNA: TGTGCCAGCAGCCATCTAGCGGGGCGATCCTACGAGCAGTACTTC. Amino acid sequence: CASSHLAGRSYEQYF. The chain links TRBV5-6 to TRBJ2-7, with 9 bases matching TRBD2. Trimming took 4 bases from V and 1 from J; bases not matched to a gene: 6. This CDR3 has 15 amino acids. Germline V gives CDR1 SGHDT, CDR2 YYEEEE.

The rearrangement joins TRBV13 to TRBJ2-5; D gene unclear. From germline, CDR1 is PRHDT and CDR2 FYEKMQ (reference sequence). With 2 bases removed from V and 5 bases from J, the gap between germline ends came to 9 bases. The CDR3 length is 13 residues. The CDR3, as DNA: TGTGCCAGCAGCTTACAACTACGGGAGACCCAGTACTTC. Amino acids: CASSLQLRETQYF.

This rearrangement joins TRBV6-1 to TRBJ1-1; TRBD1 matches 8 bases. The CDR3 is 14 amino acids. In germline, CDR1 is MNHNS, CDR2 SASEGT. The V and J ends lost 7 bases and 1 base, in that order; junction bases with no gene match: 5. CDR3 loop: CASKQGEGNTEAFF. For the CDR3, the DNA is TGTGCCAGCAAACAGGGGGAGGGGAACACTGAAGCTTTCTTT.

V usage is TRBV6-1 and J usage is TRBJ2-5, with a weak D call TRBD1 (6 bases). The J call may be mistaken, given a closer DNA end match to TRBJ2-7. Germline loops: CDR1 MNHNS, CDR2 SASEGT. The CDR3 covers 15 residues. Here the CDR3 reads CASSEQRGSSYEQYF. The CDR3 DNA sequence: TGTGCCAGCAGTGAACAAAGGGGGAGCTCCTACGAGCAGTACTTC.

This chain joins TRBV7-2 and TRBJ1-6; D may be TRBD1 (6 bases). CDR1 is SGHTA and CDR2 is FQGNSA in the germline V gene. The CDR3 is 15 amino acids. V gave up 6 bases and J gave up 5 bases, with 14 bases separating them. The CDR3 here is CASRSRTANNSPLHF. The CDR3 DNA reads as TGTGCCAGCAGATCAAGGACAGCTAATAATTCACCCCTCCACTTT.

The chain combines TRBV5-5 with TRBJ1-1; D not resolved. Trimming took 4 bases from V and 5 from J, leaving 15 bases between them. In germline, CDR1 is SGHKS, CDR2 YYEKEE (reference sequence). CDR3 length: 14 residues. The CDR3 sequence: CASSPREKLTEAFF. CDR3 coding DNA: TGTGCCAGCAGCCCGCGGGAAAAGTTAACTGAAGCTTTCTTT.

This chain joins TRBV27 and TRBJ2-7, with TRBD2 matching over 12 bases. This CDR3 comprises 15 residues. Germline CDR1 is MNHEY and CDR2 is SMNVEV (reference sequence). V was pared by 4 bases and J by 4 bases, with 5 bases of the junction left unmatched. The CDR3 protein is CASSSLAGGPYEQYF. The DNA of the CDR3 is TGTGCCAGCAGTTCTCTAGCGGGGGGGCCGTACGAGCAGTACTTC.

To note about this clone: Other DNA sequences in this sample translate to the same CDR3. The chain links TRBV28 to TRBJ1-5, with D possibly TRBD1 on 6 matching bases. V dropped 6 bases and J dropped 3 bases, with 9 bases sitting between them. Germline assignment: CDR1 MDHEN and CDR2 SYDVKM. The CDR3 is 13 amino acids. The CDR3 nucleotides are TGTGCCAGCAGGTGGACAGTCAATCAGCCCCAGCATTTT. Amino acid sequence: CASRWTVNQPQHF.

About this clone: At one boundary the junction diverges from the germline segment, which might be a read error. V usage is TRBV7-7 and J usage is TRBJ2-5; 11 bases are shared with TRBD2. CDR3 size: 13 residues. CDR1 SSHAT and CDR2 FNYEAQ come from the germline V gene (reference sequence). CDR3 sequence reads: CASSSGLAGTQYF. The CDR3 nucleotides read TGTGCTAGCAGCTCCGGACTAGCGGGGACCCAGTACTTC. Drawing the rest from reference TRBV7-7 and TRBJ2-5, the complete variable domain is GAGVSQSPRYKVTKRGQDVTLRCDPISSHATLYWYQQALGQGPEFLTYFNYEAQPDKSGLPSDRFSAERPEGSISTLTIQRTEQRDSAMYRCASSSGLAGTQYFGPGTRLLVL.

The chain is built from TRBV29-1 and TRBJ2-7; unclear D gene. This CDR3 spans 12 amino acids. V gave up 3 bases and J gave up 3 bases, with 9 bases separating them. Germline loops: CDR1 SQVTM, CDR2 ANQGSEA. The chain's CDR3 is CSVEKSGYEQYF. The CDR3 DNA sequence: TGCAGCGTTGAGAAATCCGGCTACGAGCAGTACTTC.

This sequence joins TRBV6-5 and TRBJ2-1; 9 nucleotides line up with TRBD2. Germline V gene lookup returns CDR1 MNHEY and CDR2 SVGAGI. Trimming took 6 bases from V and 15 from J; bases not matched to a gene: 12. The CDR3 totals 13 residues. The CDR3 DNA sequence: TGTGCCAGCAGCTCATCCCCAAGCGGGAGGACGTTCTTC. Protein: CASSSSPSGRTFF.

This chain uses TRBV9 with TRBJ1-2; tentative D call: TRBD1 (6 bases). From germline, CDR1 is SGDLS and CDR2 YYNGEE. V was trimmed by 0 bases and J by 6 bases, leaving 21 bases between them. This CDR3 has 17 residues. The CDR3 DNA reads as TGTGCCAGCAGCGTAGGGCTAGACAGGTTTGCAACCAATGGCTACACCTTC. The encoded protein is CASSVGLDRFATNGYTF.

The chain uses TRBV4-1 and TRBJ2-1; TRBD1 aligns across 11 bases. This CDR3 region has 16 residues. CDR1 and CDR2 from the germline V gene are MGHRA and YSYEKL. Trimming took 5 bases from V and 6 from J; bases not matched to a gene: 9. Here the CDR3 DNA reads TGCGCCAGCAGCGCATACCGGGACAGGGGGGCCAATGAGCAGTTCTTC. Protein: CASSAYRDRGANEQFF.

The chain couples TRBV27 to TRBJ2-1; D gene unclear. Germline V gene sequence: CDR1 MNHEY, CDR2 SMNVEV (reference sequence). The ends were cut back, 8 bases at V and 10 bases at J, with 18 bases in the middle. The CDR3 loop spans 13 amino acids. For the CDR3, the DNA is TGTGCCAGCTCTCCCCGAATACGGAACGAGCAGTTCTTC. This codes for CASSPRIRNEQFF.

The chain carries TRBV10-1 and TRBJ2-3; 11 nucleotides agree with TRBD1. The junction had 8 bases not matched to a gene; V was cut back by 2 bases and J by 7 bases. This CDR3 is 16 amino acids long. CDR1 is WNHNN, CDR2 SYGVQD, per germline (reference sequence). CDR3 loop: CASSEPTGTGGHTQYF. The CDR3 region has the DNA TGCGCCAGCAGTGAGCCGACCGGGACAGGGGGACATACGCAGTATTTT.

The rearrangement links TRBV25-1 to TRBJ1-1; D call uncertain. The CDR3 length is 15 residues. The germline V gene has CDR1 MGHDK and CDR2 SYGVNS. V shed 2 bases and J shed 0 bases, with 10 bases lying between them. CDR3 sequence: CASSETGLMNTEAFF. The CDR3 DNA reads as TGTGCCAGCAGTGAAACGGGGTTAATGAACACTGAAGCTTTCTTT.